This TCR beta chain emerged from a study of blood T cell repertoires in COVID-19. Across the study: The samples span acute and convalescent COVID-19 from the United States, Italy and Spain.

In the authors' methods: Estimation of nucleated cell counts relied on the amplification of reference gene primers. Only in-frame clones appear in the TCRdb table, and some are missing; sequencing was by immunoSEQ multiplex PCR. That table furnishes V, J and clone size, whereas the DNA furnished D and trimming. The data show some 56,000 clones, with 85% to 90% seen just once and around 45% held by the top ten. A Seattle source enrolled patients during active infection and followed them longitudinally. The CDR3 contains 17 residues. V was clipped by 1 base and J by 2 bases; unmatched bases: 4. The V gene's germline CDR1 is LGHNA and CDR2 YNFKEQ. In this sample, this clone turned up once.

This chain links TRBV4-2 with TRBJ2-3; TRBD2 aligns across 12 bases. Sequencing was carried out using peripheral blood. This TCR was sampled from a woman in her sixties or seventies with COVID-19, enrolled during active disease. The CDR3 loop is CASSQGLAGALTDTQYF. CDR3 bases: TGTGCCAGCAGCCAAGGACTAGCGGGGGCCCTCACAGATACGCAGTATTTT.